The rows below give T cell receptor beta chains drawn from one sample of a study of T cells after yellow fever vaccination. TCRdb re-called the 5' RACE reads through MiXCR, storing one row per CDR3 protein. The repertoire includes about 22,000 distinct CDR3 sequences, 4% to 6% of them detected once, and about 20% sits in the top ten. This specimen was PBMCs, either bulk or a sorted T-cell subset (CD4+, CD8+, memory, or dextramer-sorted; not recorded which), taken more than 35 days after the first yellow fever vaccination. All receptors come from a man aged 18-30 years who received the YFV17D yellow fever vaccine. Each CDR3 is given with its conserved first and last residue. D genes are given only for firm matches. Size is stated for part of the rows, as once, few or many counts, or as a class when the clone is expanded.

D | J | size | V | CDR3 | DNA
NA | TRBJ2-1 | many | TRBV2 | CALQENNEQFF | TGTGCCTTACAGGAGAACAATGAGCAGTTCTTC
NA | TRBJ2-2 | many | TRBV3-1 | CASSQLSRELFF | TGTGCCAGCAGCCAACTCAGTAGGGAGCTGTTTTTT
TRBD1 | TRBJ2-1 | NA | TRBV15 | CATSRRTGNNEQFF | TGTGCCACCAGCAGAAGGACAGGGAACAATGAGCAGTTCTTC
TRBD1 | TRBJ1-5 | many | TRBV5-5 | CASSKGTANQPQHF | TGTGCCAGCAGCAAAGGGACAGCCAATCAGCCCCAGCATTTT
NA | TRBJ2-6 | few | TRBV6-1 | CASSELRGANVLTF | TGTGCCAGCAGTGAATTACGGGGGGCCAACGTCCTGACTTTC
NA | TRBJ1-2 | many | TRBV4-3 | CASSLRWGAYGYTF | TGCGCCAGCAGCCTAAGATGGGGCGCGTATGGCTACACCTTC
NA | TRBJ2-1 | many | TRBV7-3 | CASSLDYRNEQFF | TGTGCCAGCAGCTTGGACTACAGGAATGAGCAGTTCTTC
NA | TRBJ2-2 | many | TRBV20-1 | CSARAPTFSGELFF | TGCAGTGCTAGAGCCCCGACATTTTCCGGGGAGCTGTTTTTT
TRBD1 | TRBJ1-1 | many | TRBV10-1 | CASSVGQSNTEAFF | TGCGCCAGCAGTGTGGGACAGTCGAACACTGAAGCTTTCTTT
NA | TRBJ2-5 | many | TRBV29-1 | CSGGRAGETQYF | TGCAGCGGAGGAAGGGCGGGAGAGACCCAGTACTTC
NA | TRBJ1-2 | many | TRBV7-8 | CASSPGLPGVGYGYTF | TGTGCCAGCAGCCCGGGCCTCCCCGGGGTTGGCTATGGCTACACCTTC
NA | TRBJ2-3 | many | TRBV5-1 | CASSGYTTDTQYF | TGCGCCAGCAGTGGCTACACCACAGATACGCAGTATTTT
NA | TRBJ2-3 | many | TRBV12-3/TRBV12-4 | CASSLSPVSTDTQYF | TGTGCCAGCAGTTTAAGTCCCGTGAGCACAGATACGCAGTATTTT
NA | TRBJ2-1 | many | TRBV3-1 | CASSLRDASGSEQFF | TGTGCCAGCAGCCTACGGGACGCCAGCGGTTCTGAGCAGTTCTTC
NA | TRBJ1-5 | many | TRBV7-3 | CASSLDLGQPQHF | TGTGCCAGCAGCTTAGATTTGGGTCAGCCCCAGCATTTT
NA | TRBJ1-2 | many | TRBV18 | CASSPGDGYTF | TGTGCCAGCTCACCGGGGGACGGCTACACCTTC
NA | TRBJ2-3 | NA | TRBV27 | CASSPGPNTQYF | TGTGCCAGCAGTCCTGGACCGAATACGCAGTATTTT
TRBD1 | TRBJ1-2 | many | TRBV6-5 | CASSYSDRGGYTF | TGTGCCAGCAGTTACTCCGACAGGGGTGGCTACACCTTC
NA | TRBJ2-3 | many | TRBV5-1 | CASSLDSGGLDTQYF | TGCGCCAGCAGCTTAGATAGTGGTGGGCTAGATACGCAGTATTTT
NA | TRBJ1-6 | many | TRBV11-3 | CASPKHGQYENSPLHF | TGTGCCAGCCCAAAACACGGACAGTATGAAAATTCACCCCTCCACTTT
TRBD1 | TRBJ1-6 | many | TRBV5-6 | CASSSAPGQTSPLHF | TGTGCCAGCAGCTCAGCCCCGGGACAGACCTCACCCCTCCACTTT
NA | TRBJ2-1 | many | TRBV30 | CAWETGSYNEQFF | TGTGCCTGGGAAACAGGGTCCTACAATGAGCAGTTCTTC
TRBD1 | TRBJ1-1 | many | TRBV20-1 | CSATTGGPDEAFF | TGCAGTGCAACGACAGGGGGCCCAGATGAAGCTTTCTTT
NA | TRBJ2-1 | many | TRBV9 | CASSVEGTGYNEQFF | TGTGCCAGCAGCGTAGAGGGGACGGGTTACAATGAGCAGTTCTTC
NA | TRBJ2-7 | many | TRBV29-1 | CSVGNTYEQYF | TGCAGCGTGGGGAACACCTACGAGCAGTACTTC
TRBD1 | TRBJ1-2 | many | TRBV7-2 | CASSPTGAYGYTF | TGTGCCAGCAGCCCGACAGGGGCATATGGCTACACCTTC
TRBD2 | TRBJ2-3 | many | TRBV5-4 | CASTQRGSTDTQYF | TGTGCCAGCACCCAGCGGGGGAGCACAGATACGCAGTATTTT
TRBD1 | TRBJ1-4 | many | TRBV7-9 | CASNPQGATNEKLFF | TGTGCCAGCAACCCGCAGGGGGCAACTAATGAAAAACTGTTTTTT
NA | TRBJ2-4 | many | TRBV3-1 | CASSTGSNIQYF | TGTGCCAGCAGCACAGGGTCGAACATTCAGTACTTC
NA | TRBJ2-1 | many | TRBV20-1 | CSAELLGTEQFF | TGCAGTGCTGAGCTCTTGGGGACTGAGCAGTTCTTC
NA | TRBJ2-1 | many | TRBV27 | CASGIGTYYNEQFF | TGTGCCAGCGGAATCGGGACGTACTACAATGAGCAGTTCTTC
NA | TRBJ2-1 | medium-sized | TRBV10-3 | CAIREGGENEQFF | TGTGCCATCCGAGAGGGGGGGGAGAATGAGCAGTTCTTC
NA | TRBJ1-3 | many | TRBV7-2 | CASSLGGPASGNTIYF | TGTGCCAGCAGCTTAGGGGGGCCCGCCTCTGGAAACACCATATATTTT
TRBD2 | TRBJ2-7 | many | TRBV18 | CASSPKLAGGAYEQYF | TGTGCCAGCTCACCAAAACTAGCGGGGGGAGCCTACGAGCAGTACTTC
TRBD2 | TRBJ2-5 | many | TRBV4-3 | CASSSQRGGQETQYF | TGCGCCAGCAGCAGTCAACGCGGGGGTCAAGAGACCCAGTACTTC
TRBD1 | TRBJ1-4 | many | TRBV7-9 | CASSVGQGGEKLFF | TGTGCCAGCAGCGTCGGACAGGGGGGCGAAAAACTGTTTTTT
NA | TRBJ2-3 | many | TRBV4-3 | CASSQDWDGGGTDTQYF | TGCGCCAGCAGCCAAGATTGGGACGGCGGAGGCACAGATACGCAGTATTTT
NA | TRBJ2-1 | many | TRBV5-1 | CASSRGGTEDEQFF | TGCGCCAGCAGCAGAGGGGGGACTGAGGATGAGCAGTTCTTC
NA | TRBJ2-3 | many | TRBV18 | CASSPLSHTDTQYF | TGTGCCAGCTCACCACTGAGCCACACAGATACGCAGTATTTT
NA | TRBJ1-1 | many | TRBV5-1 | CATNTGGNTEAFF | TGCGCCACCAACACCGGGGGGAACACTGAAGCTTTCTTT
TRBD1 | TRBJ1-4 | many | TRBV7-2 | CASKKGAYEKLFF | TGTGCCAGCAAAAAGGGGGCCTATGAAAAACTGTTTTTT
NA | TRBJ2-3 | many | TRBV7-8 | CASSLAIRGTQYF | TGTGCCAGCAGCTTAGCAATCAGGGGCACGCAGTATTTT
TRBD1 | TRBJ1-6 | many | TRBV2 | CASSTGTVNSPLHF | TGTGCCAGCAGTACCGGGACAGTGAATTCACCCCTCCACTTT
NA | TRBJ1-1 | many | TRBV20-1 | CSARGPRAANTEAFF | TGCAGTGCTAGAGGTCCCCGGGCGGCGAACACTGAAGCTTTCTTT